The 13 T cell receptor beta chains below all came from one sample that was sequenced in a study of blood T cell repertoires in COVID-19. Assay used: immunoSEQ multiplex PCR; TCRdb lists only in-frame clones, some missing. The repertoire holds 300,000 to 350,000 clones, with approximately 88% as singletons. The sample taken for sequencing was peripheral blood. The receptors stem from a man younger than 45 with COVID-19, enrolled during active disease.

The rearrangement uses TRBV7-7 and TRBJ2-5; 9 bases match TRBD2. The CDR3 runs 16 residues. The germline V gene encodes CDR1 SSHAT and CDR2 FNYEAQ (reference sequence). V trimming: 5 bases; J trimming: 3 bases; junction bases outside the gene matches: 10. CDR3 sequence reads: CASSLQAGGLKETQYF. CDR3 bases: TGTGCCAGCAGCCTTCAGGCGGGGGGGTTGAAAGAGACCCAGTACTTC.

The J gene is TRBJ2-2, the V gene TRBV7-7, with 10 bases fitting TRBD1. After removal of 2 bases from V and 5 bases from J, the junction contained 5 bases not matched to a gene. Germline values: CDR1 SSHAT, CDR2 FNYEAQ (reference sequence). This CDR3 region has 16 residues. This chain's CDR3 is CASSLTGQGITGELFF. CDR3 nucleotides: TGTGCCAGCAGCTTAACGGGACAGGGGATTACCGGGGAGCTGTTTTTT.

V is TRBV7-2 and J is TRBJ1-2; D unresolved. Germline lookup yields CDR1 SGHTA and CDR2 FQGNSA. Trimming pared 7 bases from V and 5 bases from J, leaving 17 bases between. CDR3 length: 14 amino acids. The CDR3, as DNA: TGTGCCAGCAATCCCCTTGGAGTGCGTTATGGCTACACCTTC. This gives the protein CASNPLGVRYGYTF.

This chain connects TRBV27 to TRBJ1-6; D call uncertain. The V end lost 5 bases, the J end lost 1 base, and 9 bases lay between the germline ends. Germline CDR1 MNHEY, CDR2 SMNVEV (reference sequence). This CDR3 contains 15 residues. CDR3 sequence: CASSDPGSYNSPLHF. The CDR3 DNA is TGTGCCAGCAGTGACCCGGGATCCTATAATTCACCCCTCCACTTT.

This chain joins TRBV7-2 and TRBJ2-5; TRBD2 matches 12 bases. Losses at the gene ends were 1 base for V and 7 bases for J; bases not matched to a gene: 7. The CDR3 runs 16 residues. CDR1 and CDR2 (germline): SGHTA, FQGNSA. CDR3 sequence reads: CASSLGLAGGLGTQYF. In DNA, the CDR3 is TGTGCCAGCAGCTTAGGCCTAGCGGGGGGGCTGGGGACCCAGTACTTC.

The chain carries TRBV3-1 (or the pseudogene TRBV3-2) and TRBJ1-1; possible D gene TRBD1, 5 bases. Trimming left V 0 bases short and J 1 base short, with 9 bases between. This CDR3 is 15 amino acids long. From germline, CDR1 is LGHDT and CDR2 YNNKEL (reference sequence). The CDR3 coding sequence is TGTGCCAGCAGCCAAGAACTTGGGGCGAACACTGAAGCTTTCTTT. Translation gives CASSQELGANTEAFF.

This clone has only one observation. The V and J genes are TRBV3-1 (or the pseudogene TRBV3-2) and TRBJ2-7; a possible D gene is TRBD2 (6 bases). This CDR3 comprises 14 residues. Germline V gives CDR1 LGHDT, CDR2 YNNKEL (reference sequence). V was clipped by 4 bases and J by 4 bases, with 14 bases between them. The CDR3 region is CASSPRAGGYEQYF. DNA for the CDR3: TGTGCCAGCAGCCCCCGGGCAGGAGGGTACGAGCAGTACTTC.

The rearrangement uses TRBV6-2 or TRBV6-3 and TRBJ1-1, with 9 bases aligning to TRBD1. The J segment lost 6 bases and the V segment lost 5 bases, leaving 7 bases of the junction unmatched. The V gene's germline CDR1 is MNHEY and CDR2 SVGEGT. This CDR3 is 14 amino acids long. CDR3 sequence (DNA): TGTGCCAGCAGTCGGACAGGGGCCAGGTCTGAAGCTTTCTTT. Its translation: CASSRTGARSEAFF.

The V gene is TRBV3-1 (or the pseudogene TRBV3-2), the J gene TRBJ1-6; possibly TRBD1 for D (5 bases). The V end was cut by 5 bases, the J end by 8 bases, with 25 bases between. Germline V gene data show CDR1 as LGHDT and CDR2 as YNNKEL (reference sequence). The CDR3 extends over 18 amino acids. The CDR3 DNA is TGTGCCAGCAGCGGATACACGGGGGGTTTTAGTAGACATTCACCCCTCCACTTT. Protein product: CASSGYTGGFSRHSPLHF.

V and J are TRBV27 and TRBJ1-1; TRBD1 matches at 10 bases. The CDR3 is made up of 18 amino acids. Germline CDR1 MNHEY, CDR2 SMNVEV (reference sequence). V lost 5 bases to trimming and J lost 3 bases; unmatched junction nucleotides: 15. The CDR3 sequence is CASSTLRRDRGFHTEAFF. CDR3 DNA: TGTGCCAGCAGTACCCTCCGCCGGGACAGGGGATTTCACACTGAAGCTTTCTTT.

V gene TRBV15 combines with J gene TRBJ2-7, with 9 positions matching TRBD1. Germline values: CDR1 LNHNV, CDR2 YYDKDF (reference sequence). The CDR3 consists of 15 residues. After removal of 0 bases from V and 6 bases from J, the junction contained 6 bases not matched to a gene. The DNA for the CDR3 is TGTGCCACCAGCAGAGAGGACAGGGGAAAAGGCGAGCAGTACTTC. Residues: CATSREDRGKGEQYF.

The V gene is TRBV3-1 (or the pseudogene TRBV3-2), the J gene TRBJ2-3; unclear D gene. Looked up from germline, CDR1 is LGHDT and CDR2 is YNNKEL (reference sequence). The CDR3 loop spans 15 amino acids. Trimming took off 1 base at V and 0 bases at J, with 8 bases between the two ends. CDR3 coding DNA: TGTGCCAGCAGCCAAGGGTACAGTAGCACAGATACGCAGTATTTT. Translation gives CASSQGYSSTDTQYF.

V usage is TRBV9 and J usage is TRBJ1-2; 9 bases match TRBD1. The V gene's germline CDR1 is SGDLS and CDR2 YYNGEE. This CDR3 is built from 14 residues. J gave up 4 bases and V 3 bases, and 4 bases lay outside the gene matches. The CDR3 loop is CASSATGGGYGYTF. The DNA of the CDR3 is TGTGCCAGCAGCGCCACAGGGGGCGGCTATGGCTACACCTTC.